This is a list of T cell receptor beta chains from one sample in a study of OX40 agonist ivuxolimab in advanced cancers. The table came from immunoSEQ multiplex PCR; TCRdb's copy has only in-frame clones and leaves some out. The table lists about 100,000 clones, 89% of them singletons. This specimen consisted of CD4+ or CD8+ T cells sorted from blood, obtained in a trial of the OX40 agonist ivuxolimab. These receptors originate from an adult with an advanced solid tumor such as melanoma, head and neck, liver or kidney cancer. CDR3s include the opening cysteine and the closing phenylalanine or tryptophan. Fields, in order: D gene, V gene, J gene, clone size, CDR3 DNA, CDR3 protein. A D gene is named only where the DNA matches it firmly. A clone size is listed for some rows: how often the clone was seen (once, few, many), or a class if it is expanded.

D gene: -
V gene: TRBV27
J gene: TRBJ2-7
clone size: -
CDR3 DNA: TGTGCCAGCAGTTTAGAAAACCACTCCTACGAGCAGTACTTC
CDR3 protein: CASSLENHSYEQYF

D gene: -
V gene: TRBV10-2
J gene: TRBJ1-2
clone size: -
CDR3 DNA: TGCGCCAGCAGTGAGCTCGGGACAAATGGCTACACCTTC
CDR3 protein: CASSELGTNGYTF

D gene: -
V gene: TRBV5-4
J gene: TRBJ2-1
clone size: -
CDR3 DNA: TGTGCCAGCAGTTCAGAGACAGCCTACAATGAGCAGTTCTTC
CDR3 protein: CASSSETAYNEQFF

D gene: -
V gene: TRBV6-1
J gene: TRBJ2-3
clone size: -
CDR3 DNA: TGTGCCAGCAACCCGACATATAGCACAGATACGCAGTATTTT
CDR3 protein: CASNPTYSTDTQYF

D gene: -
V gene: TRBV6-5
J gene: TRBJ1-1
clone size: -
CDR3 DNA: TGTGCCAGCAGTTACTCGAGGCAGGGGAGGGCTGAAGCTTTCTTT
CDR3 protein: CASSYSRQGRAEAFF

D gene: -
V gene: TRBV2
J gene: TRBJ1-2
clone size: -
CDR3 DNA: TGTGCCAGCAGTGATGCAGGGTTTATCTCTGGCTACACCTTC
CDR3 protein: CASSDAGFISGYTF

D gene: -
V gene: TRBV30
J gene: TRBJ2-7
clone size: -
CDR3 DNA: TGTGCCTGGGGCTCCTACGAGCAGTACTTC
CDR3 protein: CAWGSYEQYF

D gene: -
V gene: TRBV5-1
J gene: TRBJ2-7
clone size: -
CDR3 DNA: TGCGCCAGCAGCCGTGGTAGTGCATTGACAGGAGATACCTACGAGCAGTACTTC
CDR3 protein: CASSRGSALTGDTYEQYF

D gene: TRBD2
V gene: TRBV10-2
J gene: TRBJ2-2
clone size: -
CDR3 DNA: TGCGCCAGCAGTGGCCTAGCGGGGGGAATCTCCGCGAACACCGGGGAGCTGTTTTTT
CDR3 protein: CASSGLAGGISANTGELFF

D gene: TRBD2
V gene: TRBV28
J gene: TRBJ2-1
clone size: -
CDR3 DNA: TGTGCCAGCAGTTTAAGCGGGAGGGCTTCTGAGCAGTTCTTC
CDR3 protein: CASSLSGRASEQFF

D gene: TRBD1
V gene: TRBV5-1
J gene: TRBJ1-1
clone size: -
CDR3 DNA: TGCGCCAGCAGCCTACGGACAGGGTCGAACACTGAAGCTTTCTTT
CDR3 protein: CASSLRTGSNTEAFF

D gene: -
V gene: TRBV29-1
J gene: TRBJ1-4
clone size: -
CDR3 DNA: TGCAGCGTTGAAATGGGACACTCTGCAACTAATGAAAAACTGTTTTTT
CDR3 protein: CSVEMGHSATNEKLFF

D gene: TRBD2
V gene: TRBV28
J gene: TRBJ2-3
clone size: -
CDR3 DNA: TGTGCCAGCAAGAGCGGGAGTACAGATACGCAGTATTTT
CDR3 protein: CASKSGSTDTQYF

D gene: -
V gene: TRBV20-1
J gene: TRBJ2-5
clone size: once
CDR3 DNA: TGCAGTGCAAGGGTTGAGACCCAGTACTTC
CDR3 protein: CSARVETQYF

D gene: TRBD2
V gene: TRBV18
J gene: TRBJ2-3
clone size: once
CDR3 DNA: TGTGCCAGCCGACAGAGCGGGGCCCACACAGATACGCAGTATTTT
CDR3 protein: CASRQSGAHTDTQYF

D gene: -
V gene: TRBV11-3
J gene: TRBJ2-2
clone size: -
CDR3 DNA: TGTGCCAGCAGCCGGCGTGGCACCGGGGAGCTGTTTTTT
CDR3 protein: CASSRRGTGELFF

D gene: TRBD2
V gene: TRBV7-2
J gene: TRBJ2-5
clone size: -
CDR3 DNA: TGTGCCAGCAGCTTACCGGTCCTAGCGGGGGGGCGGAGGGAGACCCAGTACTTC
CDR3 protein: CASSLPVLAGGRRETQYF

D gene: -
V gene: TRBV25-1
J gene: TRBJ1-2
clone size: -
CDR3 DNA: TGTGCCAGCAGTGAACCCAGGGGCTACACCTTC
CDR3 protein: CASSEPRGYTF

D gene: TRBD2
V gene: TRBV5-5
J gene: TRBJ2-3
clone size: -
CDR3 DNA: TGTGCCAGCAGCTTGCTCGGACTAGCGGGAGTAGATACGCAGTATTTT
CDR3 protein: CASSLLGLAGVDTQYF

D gene: -
V gene: TRBV7-3
J gene: TRBJ2-3
clone size: -
CDR3 DNA: TGTGCCAGCAGCCAAACTGGGGTTTTAACAGATACGCAGTATTTT
CDR3 protein: CASSQTGVLTDTQYF

D gene: TRBD1
V gene: TRBV7-9
J gene: TRBJ1-1
clone size: -
CDR3 DNA: TGTGCCAGCAGCGATGGCTGGACAGGGGGTACTGAAGCTTTCTTT
CDR3 protein: CASSDGWTGGTEAFF

D gene: -
V gene: TRBV11-3
J gene: TRBJ2-2
clone size: -
CDR3 DNA: TGTGCCAGCAGCTTAGATTGGAACACCGGGGAGCTGTTTTTT
CDR3 protein: CASSLDWNTGELFF

D gene: -
V gene: TRBV27
J gene: TRBJ1-6
clone size: -
CDR3 DNA: TGTGCCAGCAGTTTTGTAGCTTCACCCCTCCACTTT
CDR3 protein: CASSFVASPLHF

D gene: TRBD2
V gene: TRBV10-2
J gene: TRBJ2-7
clone size: -
CDR3 DNA: TGCGCCAGCAGTGAGAGGCCCGGTCTAGCGGGGCTTCCATACCTCTTC
CDR3 protein: CASSERPGLAGLPYLF

D gene: -
V gene: TRBV7-8
J gene: TRBJ1-5
clone size: -
CDR3 DNA: TGTGCCAGCAGCTTAAGCCAGGACGGACGCAATCAGCCCCAGCATTTT
CDR3 protein: CASSLSQDGRNQPQHF